This TCR beta chain was recovered during a study of T cells in tumors and immune-related adverse events. Measured with immunoSEQ multiplex PCR; TCRdb has only the in-frame clones, and not every one. Of under 650 clones listed, over 85% were seen once; the top ten hold 10%. The CDR3 covers 17 residues. The V gene's germline CDR1 is MNHEY and CDR2 SMNVEV (reference sequence). Germline trimming cut 4 bases from V and 7 bases from J; bases unmatched to any gene: 13. The sequencing used tumor tissue, collected from a patient treated with anti-PD-1 therapy. The clonotype comes from a female donor with metastatic renal cell carcinoma. The chain carries TRBV27 and TRBJ1-4, with 9 bases lining up with TRBD1. CDR3 region: CASSYIGGQGGSEKLFF. Here the CDR3 DNA reads TGTGCCAGCAGTTATATCGGGGGACAGGGAGGTAGTGAAAAACTGTTTTTT.